Each of the 28 T cell receptor beta chains below was sequenced from the same sample in a study of shared clonotypes between healthy human individuals. Produced via immunoSEQ multiplex PCR; TCRdb's table is partial and in-frame only. Of over a million clones in the sample, about 74% were seen once. Sequencing was performed on memory CD4+ T cells sorted from blood. Subset reported: CD45RA-negative fraction. Every receptor here comes from a man aged 18 to 29 in good health.

With respect to this clone: The sample holds other DNA sequences that translate to the same CDR3. The chain couples TRBV7-2 to TRBJ2-7; TRBD2 matches at 12 bases. The germline V gene has CDR1 SGHTA and CDR2 FQGNSA. This CDR3 has 14 residues. V was clipped by 5 bases and J by 2 bases; unmatched bases: 1. This CDR3 reads CASSRTSGTYEQYF. In nucleotides, the CDR3 is TGTGCCAGCAGCCGGACTAGCGGGACCTACGAGCAGTACTTC.

V gene TRBV5-8 combines with J gene TRBJ1-1; 9 bases map to TRBD1. The germline gives CDR1 SGHTS, CDR2 YDEGEE. V lost 2 bases and J lost 6; bases outside the gene matches: 8. The CDR3 consists of 15 residues. CDR3 in DNA: TGTGCCAGCAGCTTCCGGGACAGGGTTCGACCTGAAGCTTTCTTT. This translates into CASSFRDRVRPEAFF.

Comments on this clone: Other DNA sequences in the sample encode the same CDR3. The rearrangement links TRBV9 to TRBJ2-3; possible D gene TRBD1, 6 bases. Germline CDR1 and CDR2: SGDLS and YYNGEE. CDR3 length: 16 amino acids. The germline V and J ends were trimmed by 0 bases and 1 base, with 12 bases remaining between them. In DNA form, the CDR3 reads TGTGCCAGCAGCGTAGGGGTAGGGGGAGGCACAGATACGCAGTATTTT. It specifies CASSVGVGGGTDTQYF.

J is TRBJ1-2 and V is TRBV6-5; D gene unclear. Trimming left V 6 bases short and J 7 bases short, with 18 bases between. Per germline, CDR1 MNHEY and CDR2 SVGAGI. The CDR3 sequence is 14 residues long. The CDR3: CASRPIGTEGGYTF. DNA for the CDR3: TGTGCCAGCAGGCCGATCGGAACAGAGGGTGGCTACACCTTC.

The chain combines TRBV15 with TRBJ1-4, with 9 bases lining up with TRBD1. The germline V gene has CDR1 LNHNV and CDR2 YYDKDF (reference sequence). The CDR3 loop spans 18 amino acids. V lost 0 bases, J lost 0 bases, and 5 bases stayed unmatched. CDR3 coding DNA: TGTGCCACCAGCAGAGATTTCGACAGGGGGGCAACTAATGAAAAACTGTTTTTT. It specifies CATSRDFDRGATNEKLFF.

The V gene is TRBV2, the J gene TRBJ2-5; 9 bases line up with TRBD1. The CDR3 covers 15 residues. The V gene end was trimmed by 7 bases and the J gene end by 2 bases; junction bases not matched to a gene: 8. Germline CDR1 and CDR2: SNHLY and FYNNEI. The CDR3 DNA reads as TGTGCCAGCACCCTGGGACAGGGAATTCAAGAGACCCAGTACTTC. As protein: CASTLGQGIQETQYF.

This chain links TRBV19 with TRBJ1-3, with a tentative D call TRBD1 (6 bases). Germline assignment: CDR1 LNHDA and CDR2 SQIVND (reference sequence). V gave up 6 bases and J gave up 0 bases, with 12 bases separating them. This CDR3 has 15 residues. CDR3 DNA: TGTGCCAGTAGGAGGGACATCTTCTCTGGAAACACCATATATTTT. Protein product: CASRRDIFSGNTIYF.

V is TRBV7-6 and J is TRBJ1-3; D gene uncertain. Germline loops: CDR1 SGHVS, CDR2 FNYEAQ. Trimming removed 5 bases from V and 8 bases from J, with 10 bases in between. The CDR3 totals 12 residues. In DNA, the CDR3 is TGTGCCAGCAGCCCGTGGGCGGACACCATATATTTT. Protein: CASSPWADTIYF. The full variable domain, completed using reference TRBV7-6 and TRBJ1-3, is GAGVSQSPRYKVTKRGQDVALRCDPISGHVSLYWYRQALGQGPEFLTYFNYEAQQDKSGLPNDRFSAERPEGSISTLTIQRTEQRDSAMYRCASSPWADTIYFGEGSWLTVV.

This clone was picked up one time. V and J are TRBV28 and TRBJ1-6; unclear D gene. The length of the CDR3 is 19 residues. The germline V and J ends were trimmed by 3 bases and 0 bases, with 18 bases remaining between them. Germline CDR1 reads MDHEN; CDR2 reads SYDVKM. The CDR3 spells CASSFSRSAYSSYNSPLHF. The CDR3 DNA reads as TGTGCCAGCAGTTTCAGTCGGTCAGCGTATAGCTCCTATAATTCACCCCTCCACTTT.

The genes are TRBV18 and TRBJ2-6; D not resolved. The V gene lost 3 bases and the J gene lost 0 bases, with 12 bases spanning the gap. This CDR3 is 17 amino acids long. The V gene's germline CDR1 is KGHSH and CDR2 LQKENI. In DNA form, the CDR3 reads TGTGCCAGCTCACCCCAAGGGCCCCGCTCTGGGGCCAACGTCCTGACTTTC. Translated: CASSPQGPRSGANVLTF.

J is TRBJ2-4 and V is TRBV27, with TRBD2 as a possible D gene (6 bases). The germline gives CDR1 MNHEY, CDR2 SMNVEV (reference sequence). V lost 5 bases, J lost 8 bases, and 10 bases lay in between. The CDR3 runs 12 residues. CDR3 loop: CASSGGADIQYF. Here the CDR3 DNA reads TGTGCCAGCAGTGGAGGGGCAGACATTCAGTACTTC.

This chain connects TRBV4-1 to TRBJ2-1, with 7 bases aligning to TRBD1. Germline trimming cut 0 bases from V and 7 bases from J; bases unmatched to any gene: 9. The germline gives CDR1 MGHRA, CDR2 YSYEKL. The CDR3 has 16 residues. DNA of the CDR3: TGCGCCAGCAGCCAAGATGGGCAGGGGGTTGGGAATGAGCAGTTCTTC. Translated, it gives CASSQDGQGVGNEQFF.

The chain carries TRBV28 and TRBJ1-2; 8 nucleotides align to TRBD1. In germline, CDR1 is MDHEN, CDR2 SYDVKM. This CDR3 has 12 residues. V dropped 11 bases and J dropped 3; count of bases not matched to a gene: 5. The CDR3 loop reads CAARGPYYGYTF. The CDR3 nucleotides are TGTGCCGCCAGGGGGCCCTACTATGGCTACACCTTC.

In this sample, this clone turned up a few times. The DNA of the CDR3 is TGCGCCAGCTCGGGAACCACAACTAATGAAAAACTGTTTTTT. Encoded protein: CASSGTTTNEKLFF. The rearrangement joins TRBV5-1 to TRBJ1-4; D not resolved. This CDR3 has 14 amino acids. Trimming pared 7 bases from V and 0 bases from J, leaving 10 bases between. In germline, CDR1 is SGHRS, CDR2 YFSETQ.

The chain links TRBV11-3 to TRBJ2-2; a weak D match, TRBD2 (5 bases). V was pared by 3 bases and J by 4 bases, with 12 bases between. The CDR3 length is 15 residues. CDR1 and CDR2 (germline): SGHNT, YENEEA. DNA for the CDR3: TGTGCCAGCAGCTTGGGTGAGGGCACCACCGGGGAGCTGTTTTTT. Protein: CASSLGEGTTGELFF.

The chain uses TRBV7-9 and TRBJ2-1; the D call may be TRBD1 or TRBD2 (5 bases each). V was trimmed by 1 base and J by 0 bases, leaving 7 bases between them. This CDR3 is 15 amino acids long. Germline values: CDR1 SEHNR, CDR2 FQNEAQ (reference sequence). Here the CDR3 DNA reads TGTGCCAGCAGCTTAGAGGGGACCTCCTACAATGAGCAGTTCTTC. Its protein is CASSLEGTSYNEQFF.

The genes are TRBV4-3 and TRBJ2-7; D is possibly TRBD1 or TRBD2 (5 bases each). The length of the CDR3 is 17 residues. Germline V gene lookup returns CDR1 LGHNA and CDR2 YSLEER. V lost 0 bases to trimming and J lost 5 bases, with 20 bases between them. CDR3 sequence reads: CASSQDIRFDRGNEQYF. CDR3 nucleotide sequence: TGCGCCAGCAGCCAAGACATAAGGTTCGACAGAGGGAACGAGCAGTACTTC.

The rearrangement joins TRBV5-1 to TRBJ2-5, with TRBD1 as a possible D gene (6 bases). Per germline, CDR1 SGHRS and CDR2 YFSETQ. This CDR3 spans 16 amino acids. V lost 5 bases and J 1 base, leaving 18 bases between the germline ends. The CDR3 sequence is CASRVTGSSGQETQYF. Here the CDR3 DNA reads TGCGCCAGCAGAGTGACAGGCTCCTCAGGCCAAGAGACCCAGTACTTC.

The chain has TRBV7-2 and TRBJ2-7; the D call may be TRBD1 or TRBD2 (5 bases each). V was pared by 7 bases and J by 4 bases, with 14 bases between. The CDR3 has 13 amino acids. Per germline, CDR1 SGHTA and CDR2 FQGNSA. CDR3 DNA: TGTGCCAGCAAGGGGTATAGCGCTTACGAGCAGTACTTC. This gives the protein CASKGYSAYEQYF. Supplemented by reference TRBV7-2 and TRBJ2-7, the full variable domain reads GAGVSQSPSNKVTEKGKDVELRCDPISGHTALYWYRQSLGQGLEFLIYFQGNSAPDKSGLPSDRFSAERTGGSVSTLTIQRTQQEDSAVYLCASKGYSAYEQYFGPGTRLTVT.

This chain joins TRBV5-1 and TRBJ2-5, with 8 bases aligning to TRBD2. Looked up from germline, CDR1 is SGHRS and CDR2 is YFSETQ. The CDR3 covers 15 residues. After removal of 0 bases from V and 4 bases from J, the junction contained 5 bases not matched to a gene. CDR3 loop: CASSLAGAGAETQYF. The CDR3, as DNA: TGCGCCAGCAGCTTGGCCGGAGCGGGGGCAGAGACCCAGTACTTC.

The V and J genes are TRBV7-9 and TRBJ2-3; the D gene could be TRBD1 or TRBD2 (5 bases each). With 3 bases removed from V and 5 bases from J, the gap between germline ends came to 12 bases. Germline V gene sequence: CDR1 SEHNR, CDR2 FQNEAQ (reference sequence). CDR3 length: 14 amino acids. The CDR3 DNA reads TGTGCCAGCAGCTTCGGGGCGGCGGGAGATACGCAGTATTTT. Translating it yields CASSFGAAGDTQYF. Full variable domain (outside the CDR3, taken from reference TRBV7-9 and TRBJ2-3): DTGVSQNPRHKITKRGQNVTFRCDPISEHNRLYWYRQTLGQGPEFLTYFQNEAQLEKSRLLSDRFSAERPKGSFSTLEIQRTEQGDSAMYLCASSFGAAGDTQYFGPGTRLTVL.

Notes on this clone: The sample holds other DNA sequences that translate to the same CDR3. The chain has TRBV5-6 and TRBJ2-1; 13 nucleotides line up with TRBD2. J lost 10 bases, V lost 7 bases, and 5 bases had no gene match. The CDR3 contains 13 residues. Germline lookup yields CDR1 SGHDT and CDR2 YYEEEE. The CDR3: CASLGLAGAEQFF. CDR3 DNA: TGTGCCAGCCTCGGACTAGCGGGGGCCGAGCAGTTCTTC.

V usage is TRBV29-1 and J usage is TRBJ2-1; no firm D call. Germline V gives CDR1 SQVTM, CDR2 ANQGSEA. CDR3 length: 12 amino acids. Trimming stripped 5 bases from V and 7 bases from J, with 12 bases between. The CDR3 sequence is CSVKPKLNEQFF. CDR3 nucleotides: TGCAGCGTTAAGCCTAAGCTTAATGAGCAGTTCTTC.

Only a few counts were recorded for this clone. The chain links TRBV5-1 to TRBJ2-3, with TRBD2 identical over 7 bases. The V gene end was trimmed by 1 base and the J gene end by 10 bases; junction bases not matched to a gene: 3. There are 12 residues in the CDR3. Germline assignment: CDR1 SGHRS and CDR2 YFSETQ. The chain's CDR3 is CASSLRRESQYF. The CDR3 DNA reads TGCGCCAGCAGCTTGAGGCGGGAGTCGCAGTATTTT.

This rearrangement joins TRBV15 to TRBJ2-2, with a possible D match to TRBD2 (5 bases). The length of the CDR3 is 13 residues. The V gene's germline CDR1 is LNHNV and CDR2 YYDKDF (reference sequence). Trimming removed 5 bases at V and 7 bases at J, with 11 bases between. The CDR3 coding sequence is TGTGCCACCAGCCCTAGACGGGACGGGGAGCTGTTTTTT. This gives the protein CATSPRRDGELFF.

The CDR3 protein is CASSDRATNSPLHF. The CDR3 DNA reads TGTGCCAGTAGTGACAGGGCCACCAATTCACCCCTCCACTTT. The V call is TRBV19, the J call TRBJ1-6; TRBD1 matches 7 bases. The CDR3 has 14 residues. Trimming removed 5 bases from V and 7 bases from J; junction bases left unmatched: 5. From germline, CDR1 is LNHDA and CDR2 SQIVND (reference sequence).

The sample holds a few counts of this clone. Other DNA sequences in the same sample also yield this CDR3. This chain links TRBV5-1 with TRBJ1-1; D not resolved. Germline lookup yields CDR1 SGHRS and CDR2 YFSETQ. The CDR3 has 14 residues. Trimming took 3 bases from V and 1 from J, leaving 10 bases between them. CDR3 loop: CASSSRTANTEAFF. CDR3 bases: TGCGCCAGCAGCTCCAGGACGGCGAACACTGAAGCTTTCTTT.

The genes are TRBV2 and TRBJ2-1; 8 positions match TRBD2. The CDR3 has 13 residues. CDR1 is SNHLY, CDR2 FYNNEI, per germline. J lost 9 bases, V lost 6 bases, and 7 bases had no gene match. As DNA, the CDR3 is TGTGCCAGCAGAGGACCGGGACTAGGTGAGCAGTTCTTC. This codes for CASRGPGLGEQFF.